This TCR beta chain came from a study of cytomegalovirus exposure and HLA in healthy donors. Study outcomes and limitations: Within an earlier analysis, most TCR beta V segments proved productive either about 87% or about 30% of the time. The authors later found TCR association rates varying by HLA locus, with DRB1 most and HLA-C fewest. With later analysis, a missense DCLRE1C variant became linked to TCR beta V- and J-gene trimming. Presence/absence analyses treated sequencing depth as roughly uniform across donors.

With 60 Vbeta and 13 Jbeta primers, the PCR was carried out. TCRdb's table, derived via immunoSEQ multiplex PCR, lists solely in-frame clones and lacks some. The sample has around 100,000 clones. As regards this clone: The antigen is unknown.

The CDR3 totals 14 residues. V trimming: 5 bases; J trimming: 1 base; junction bases outside the gene matches: 4. CDR1 and CDR2 from the germline V gene are MNHNS and SASEGT. The source is a man in his forties in good health and CMV-seropositive. The specimen sequenced was PBMCs. J is TRBJ1-1 and V is TRBV6-1; 7 bases align to TRBD1. This CDR3 is CASSRTGQNTEAFF. CDR3 sequence (DNA): TGTGCCAGCAGTCGGACAGGACAGAACACTGAAGCTTTCTTT.